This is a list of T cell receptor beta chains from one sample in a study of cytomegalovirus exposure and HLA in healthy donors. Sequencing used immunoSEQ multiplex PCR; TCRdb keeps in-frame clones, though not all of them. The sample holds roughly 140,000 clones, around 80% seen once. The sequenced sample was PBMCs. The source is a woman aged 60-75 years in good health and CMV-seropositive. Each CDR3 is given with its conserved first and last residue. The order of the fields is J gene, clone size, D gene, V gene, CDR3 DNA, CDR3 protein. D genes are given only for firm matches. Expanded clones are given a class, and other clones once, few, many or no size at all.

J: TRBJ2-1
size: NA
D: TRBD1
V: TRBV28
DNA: TGTGCCAGCAGTCGGACAGGGGGATCCTACAATGAGCAGTTCTTC
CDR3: CASSRTGGSYNEQFF

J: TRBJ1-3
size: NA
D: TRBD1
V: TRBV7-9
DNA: TGTGCCAGTCACGGGACAGGGACATTTGGAAACACCATATATTTT
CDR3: CASHGTGTFGNTIYF

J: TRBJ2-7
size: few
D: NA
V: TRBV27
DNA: TGTGCCAGCAGTTCACGAACTAGCTGGAGCTCCTACGAGCAGTACTTC
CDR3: CASSSRTSWSSYEQYF

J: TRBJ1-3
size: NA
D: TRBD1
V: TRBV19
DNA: TGTGCCAGTAGAGGACAGGATATTGGAAACACCATATATTTT
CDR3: CASRGQDIGNTIYF

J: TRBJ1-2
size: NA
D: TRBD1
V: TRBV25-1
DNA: TGTGCCAGCAGAGAACAGGGGGCCTATGGCTACACCTTC
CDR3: CASREQGAYGYTF

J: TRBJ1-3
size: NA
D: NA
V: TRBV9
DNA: TGTGCCAGCAGCGGGGCGTACGGAAACACCATATATTTT
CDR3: CASSGAYGNTIYF

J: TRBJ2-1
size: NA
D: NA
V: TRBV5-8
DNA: TGTGCCAGCAGCTTACCGGGAGCCGAGCAGTTCTTC
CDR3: CASSLPGAEQFF

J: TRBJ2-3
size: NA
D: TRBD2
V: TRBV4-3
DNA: TGCGCCAGCAGCCGGGCGGCGGGAGGGCCCACAGATACGCAGTATTTT
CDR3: CASSRAAGGPTDTQYF

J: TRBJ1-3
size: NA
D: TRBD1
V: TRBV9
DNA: TGTGCCAGCAGTCTCAACAGGGGCCTCGGACCCGGAAACACCATATATTTT
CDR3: CASSLNRGLGPGNTIYF

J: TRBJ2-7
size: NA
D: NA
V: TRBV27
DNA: TGTGCCAGCAGTTTCGTTCTGGGGGGATTCGGCGAGCAGTACTTC
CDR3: CASSFVLGGFGEQYF

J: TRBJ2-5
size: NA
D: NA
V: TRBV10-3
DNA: TGTGCCATCAGTGAGTCGATTCGGGGGCTAGCGGTCCAGTACTTC
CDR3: CAISESIRGLAVQYF

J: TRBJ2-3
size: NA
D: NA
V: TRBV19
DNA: TGTGCCAGTAGTATCTCGGGGGCAGATACGCAGTATTTT
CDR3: CASSISGADTQYF

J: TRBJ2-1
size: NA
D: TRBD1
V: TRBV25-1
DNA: TGTGCCAGCGCCCTTTGGCAGGGGGTAAATGAGCAGTTCTTC
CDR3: CASALWQGVNEQFF

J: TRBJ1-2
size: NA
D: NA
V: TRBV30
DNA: TGTGCCTGGAGCCCGATTGGAACTATCCCTACCGATAGCCCTAACTATGGCTACACCTTC
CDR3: CAWSPIGTIPTDSPNYGYTF

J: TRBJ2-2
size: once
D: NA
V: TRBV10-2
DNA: TGCGGAGGGGGTGAATACACCGGGGAGCTGTTTTTT
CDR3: CGGGEYTGELFF

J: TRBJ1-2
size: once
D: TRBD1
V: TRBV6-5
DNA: TGTGCCAGCAGCCAGACAGGGGGCGTCGACTATGGCTACACCTTC
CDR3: CASSQTGGVDYGYTF

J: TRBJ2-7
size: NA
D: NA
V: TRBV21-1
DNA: TGTGCCAGCAGCTGCCCTGGGGGACAGGGAGGCCACGAGCAGTACTTC
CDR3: CASSCPGGQGGHEQYF

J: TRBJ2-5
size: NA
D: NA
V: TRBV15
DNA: TGTGCCACCAGCAGAGATTCAGGGGAGACCCAGTACTTC
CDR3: CATSRDSGETQYF

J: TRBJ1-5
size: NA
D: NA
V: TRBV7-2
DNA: TGTGCCAGCAGCCCGTCGGGGGATAGCAATCAGCCCCAGCATTTT
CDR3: CASSPSGDSNQPQHF

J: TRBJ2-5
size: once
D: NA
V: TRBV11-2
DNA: TGTGCCAGCAGCTTCCCTAGTATTGAGACCCAGTACTTC
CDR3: CASSFPSIETQYF

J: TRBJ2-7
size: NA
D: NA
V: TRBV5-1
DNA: TGCGCCAGCAGCTCAGGACAGACCTACGAGCAGTACTTC
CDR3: CASSSGQTYEQYF

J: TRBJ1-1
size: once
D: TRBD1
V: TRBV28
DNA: TGTGCCAGCAGTTCCTCAGGGGGCCAGCAAGCTTTCTTT
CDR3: CASSSSGGQQAFF

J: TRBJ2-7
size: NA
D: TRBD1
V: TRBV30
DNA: TGTGCCTGCGGGACAGGGGTTTTCAACGAGCAGTACTTC
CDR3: CACGTGVFNEQYF

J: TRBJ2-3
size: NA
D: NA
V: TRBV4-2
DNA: TGTGCCAGCAGCGCCGAGGTCTACTCTTCTAGCACAGATACGCAGTATTTT
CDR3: CASSAEVYSSSTDTQYF

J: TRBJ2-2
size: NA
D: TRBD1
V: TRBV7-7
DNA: TGTGCTAGCAGCTCGGACAGGTTCGGGGAGCTGTTTTTT
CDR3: CASSSDRFGELFF

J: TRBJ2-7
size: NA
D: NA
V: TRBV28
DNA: TGTGCCAGCAGTTTAGGGCTCGAGCAGTACTTC
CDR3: CASSLGLEQYF

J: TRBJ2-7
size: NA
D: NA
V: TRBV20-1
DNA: TGCAGTGCTAGAGCAGGGTACGAGCAGTACTTC
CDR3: CSARAGYEQYF

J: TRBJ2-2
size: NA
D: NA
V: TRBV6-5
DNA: TGTGCCAGCAGTTGGCGGGAAGGGACCGGGGAGCTGTTTTTT
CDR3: CASSWREGTGELFF

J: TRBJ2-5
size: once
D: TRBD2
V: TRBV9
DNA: TGTGCCAGCAGCGTAGTGGCTAGCGGGAGCTATGAGACCCAGTACTTC
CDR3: CASSVVASGSYETQYF

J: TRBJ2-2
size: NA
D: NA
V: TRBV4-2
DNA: TGTGCCAGCAGCCAAGATCGTACCCTGAGAAGGGAGCTGTTTTTT
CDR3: CASSQDRTLRRELFF

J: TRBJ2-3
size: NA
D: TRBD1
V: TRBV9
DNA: TGTGCCAGCAGCACCCCAGGGGGATATACGCAGTATTTT
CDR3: CASSTPGGYTQYF

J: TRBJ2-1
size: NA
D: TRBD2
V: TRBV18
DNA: TGTGCCAGCTCACCACTCCCCAGCGGGAGTGGGTTGCAGTTCTTC
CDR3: CASSPLPSGSGLQFF

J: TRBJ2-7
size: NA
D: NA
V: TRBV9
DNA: TGTGCCAGCAGCGTTAGCTCCTACGAGCAGTACTTC
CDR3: CASSVSSYEQYF

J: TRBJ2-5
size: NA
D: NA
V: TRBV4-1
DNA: TGCGCCAGCAGCCAAGTTTCAGGGAAGGAGACCCAGTACTTC
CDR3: CASSQVSGKETQYF

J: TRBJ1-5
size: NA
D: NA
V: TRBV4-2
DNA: TGTGCCAGCAGCCAAGCCCTCCCGACATTGGAACAGCCCCAGCATTTT
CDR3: CASSQALPTLEQPQHF

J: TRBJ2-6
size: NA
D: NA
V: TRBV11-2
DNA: TGTGCCAGCAGCCCCCGGGGGTCTGGGGCCAACGTCCTGACTTTC
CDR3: CASSPRGSGANVLTF

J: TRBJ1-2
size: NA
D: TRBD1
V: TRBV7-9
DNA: TGTGCCAGCAGCAAACCGGGACAGGGGAACTATGGCTACACCTTC
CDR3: CASSKPGQGNYGYTF